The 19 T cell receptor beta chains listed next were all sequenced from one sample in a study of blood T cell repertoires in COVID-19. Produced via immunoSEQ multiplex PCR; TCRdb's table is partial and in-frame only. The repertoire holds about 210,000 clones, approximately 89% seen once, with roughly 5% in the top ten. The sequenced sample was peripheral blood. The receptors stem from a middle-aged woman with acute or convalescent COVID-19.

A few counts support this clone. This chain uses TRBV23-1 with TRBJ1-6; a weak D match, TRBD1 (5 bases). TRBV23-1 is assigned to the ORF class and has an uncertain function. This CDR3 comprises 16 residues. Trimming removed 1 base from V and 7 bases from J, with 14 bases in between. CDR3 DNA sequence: TGCGCCAGCAGTCAATTACGTCAGGGCGCGAATTCACCCCTCCACTTT. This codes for CASSQLRQGANSPLHF.

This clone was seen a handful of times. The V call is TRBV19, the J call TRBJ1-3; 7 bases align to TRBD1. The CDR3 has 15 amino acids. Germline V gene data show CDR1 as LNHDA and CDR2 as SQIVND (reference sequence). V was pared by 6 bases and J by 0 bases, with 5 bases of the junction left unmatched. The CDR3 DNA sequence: TGTGCCAGTAGGCCTGGGACAGCCTCTGGAAACACCATATATTTT. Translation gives CASRPGTASGNTIYF.

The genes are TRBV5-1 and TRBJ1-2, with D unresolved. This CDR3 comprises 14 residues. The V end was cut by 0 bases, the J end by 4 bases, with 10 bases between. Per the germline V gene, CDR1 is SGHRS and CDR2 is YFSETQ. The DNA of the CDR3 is TGCGCCAGCAGCTTGGCCCCGGAGTTCTATGGCTACACCTTC. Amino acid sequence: CASSLAPEFYGYTF.

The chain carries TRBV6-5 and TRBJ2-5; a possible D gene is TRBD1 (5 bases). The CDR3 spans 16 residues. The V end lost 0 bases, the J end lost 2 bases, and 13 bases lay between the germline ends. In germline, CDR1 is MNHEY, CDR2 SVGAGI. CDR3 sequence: CASSYSKYNRQETQYF. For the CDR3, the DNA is TGTGCCAGCAGTTACTCGAAGTATAACAGGCAAGAGACCCAGTACTTC.

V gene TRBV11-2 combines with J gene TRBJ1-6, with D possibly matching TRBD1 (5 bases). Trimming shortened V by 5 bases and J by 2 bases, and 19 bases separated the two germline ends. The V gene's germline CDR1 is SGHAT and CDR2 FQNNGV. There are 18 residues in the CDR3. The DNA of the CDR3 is TGTGCCAGCAGCCCTTCAGGTCTTCTAGGGGCCTATAATTCACCCCTCCACTTT. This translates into CASSPSGLLGAYNSPLHF. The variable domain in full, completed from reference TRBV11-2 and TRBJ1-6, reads EAGVAQSPRYKIIEKRQSVAFWCNPISGHATLYWYQQILGQGPKLLIQFQNNGVVDDSQLPKDRFSAERLKGVDSTLKIQPAKLEDSAVYLCASSPSGLLGAYNSPLHFGNGTRLTVT.

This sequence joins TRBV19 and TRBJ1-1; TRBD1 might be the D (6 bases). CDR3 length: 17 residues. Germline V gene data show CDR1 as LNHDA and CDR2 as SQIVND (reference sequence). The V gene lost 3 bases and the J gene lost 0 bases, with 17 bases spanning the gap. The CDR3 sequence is CASSIRLPDRLNTEAFF. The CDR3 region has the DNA TGTGCCAGTAGTATTCGTCTTCCCGACAGGCTGAACACTGAAGCTTTCTTT.

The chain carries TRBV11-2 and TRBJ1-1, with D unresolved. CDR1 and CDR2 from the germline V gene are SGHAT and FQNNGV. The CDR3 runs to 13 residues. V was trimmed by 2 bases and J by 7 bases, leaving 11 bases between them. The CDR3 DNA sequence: TGTGCCAGCAGCTTATCGGGGTATGGTGAAGCTTTCTTT. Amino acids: CASSLSGYGEAFF. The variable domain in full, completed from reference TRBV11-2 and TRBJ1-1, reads EAGVAQSPRYKIIEKRQSVAFWCNPISGHATLYWYQQILGQGPKLLIQFQNNGVVDDSQLPKDRFSAERLKGVDSTLKIQPAKLEDSAVYLCASSLSGYGEAFFGQGTRLTVV.

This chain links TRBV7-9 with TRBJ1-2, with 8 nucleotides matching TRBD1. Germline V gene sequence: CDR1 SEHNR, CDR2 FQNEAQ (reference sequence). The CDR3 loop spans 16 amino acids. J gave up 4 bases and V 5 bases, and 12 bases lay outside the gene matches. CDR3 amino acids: CASSRLFAGGSYGYTF. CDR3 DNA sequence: TGTGCCAGCAGCCGACTCTTCGCAGGGGGCAGCTATGGCTACACCTTC.

The CDR3 is CASSQGQGAGGYTF. In DNA form, the CDR3 reads TGTGCCAGCAGCCAAGGGCAGGGGGCGGGTGGCTACACCTTC. This chain joins TRBV3-1 (or the pseudogene TRBV3-2) and TRBJ1-2; 8 bases align to TRBD1. Trimming at V came to 1 base and at J to 7 bases, leaving 5 bases not matched to a gene. Germline V CDR1 and CDR2: LGHDT, YNNKEL (reference sequence). This CDR3 region has 14 residues.

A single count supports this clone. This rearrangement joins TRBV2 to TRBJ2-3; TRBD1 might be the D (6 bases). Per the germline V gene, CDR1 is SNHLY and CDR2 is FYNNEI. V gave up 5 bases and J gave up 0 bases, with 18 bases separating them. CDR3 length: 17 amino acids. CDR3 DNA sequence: TGTGCCAGCAGTTTTTCCGGGACAACTCCTAGCACAGATACGCAGTATTTT. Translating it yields CASSFSGTTPSTDTQYF.

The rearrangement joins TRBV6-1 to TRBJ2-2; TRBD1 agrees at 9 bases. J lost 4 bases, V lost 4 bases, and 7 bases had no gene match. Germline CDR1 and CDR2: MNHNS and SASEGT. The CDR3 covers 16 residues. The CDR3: CASSVWTGAVTGELFF. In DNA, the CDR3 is TGTGCCAGCAGTGTCTGGACAGGGGCGGTCACCGGGGAGCTGTTTTTT.

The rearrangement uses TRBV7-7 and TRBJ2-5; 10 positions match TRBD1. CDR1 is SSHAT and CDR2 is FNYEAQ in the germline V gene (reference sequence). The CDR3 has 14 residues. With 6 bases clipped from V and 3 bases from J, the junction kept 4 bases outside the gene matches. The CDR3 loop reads CASSHGTGEETQYF. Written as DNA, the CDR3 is TGTGCCAGCAGTCATGGGACAGGGGAAGAGACCCAGTACTTC.

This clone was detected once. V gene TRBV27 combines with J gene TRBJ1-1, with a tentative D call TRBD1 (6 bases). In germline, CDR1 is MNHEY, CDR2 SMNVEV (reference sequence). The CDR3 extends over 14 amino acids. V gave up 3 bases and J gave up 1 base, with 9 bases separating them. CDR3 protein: CASSFRQANTEAFF. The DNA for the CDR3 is TGTGCCAGCAGTTTTCGACAGGCGAACACTGAAGCTTTCTTT.

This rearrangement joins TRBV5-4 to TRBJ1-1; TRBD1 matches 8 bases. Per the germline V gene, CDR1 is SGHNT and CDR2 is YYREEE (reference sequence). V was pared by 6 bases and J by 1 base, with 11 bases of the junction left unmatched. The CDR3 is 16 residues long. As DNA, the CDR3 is TGTGCCAGCACCTATGGCGGGACAGGTCGGAACACTGAAGCTTTCTTT. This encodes CASTYGGTGRNTEAFF.

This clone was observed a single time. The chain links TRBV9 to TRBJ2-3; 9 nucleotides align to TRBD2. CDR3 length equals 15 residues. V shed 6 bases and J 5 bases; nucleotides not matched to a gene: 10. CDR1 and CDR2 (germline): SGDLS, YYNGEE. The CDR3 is CASTGGGAGGDTQYF. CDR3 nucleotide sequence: TGTGCCAGCACTGGCGGGGGGGCCGGAGGAGATACGCAGTATTTT.

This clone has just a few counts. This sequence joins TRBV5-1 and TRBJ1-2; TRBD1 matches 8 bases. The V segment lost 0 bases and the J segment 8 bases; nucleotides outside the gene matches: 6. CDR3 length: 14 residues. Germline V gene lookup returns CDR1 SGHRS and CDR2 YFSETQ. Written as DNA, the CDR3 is TGCGCCAGCAGCTTGGGGACAGGGCTAGAGGGCTACACCTTC. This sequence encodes CASSLGTGLEGYTF.

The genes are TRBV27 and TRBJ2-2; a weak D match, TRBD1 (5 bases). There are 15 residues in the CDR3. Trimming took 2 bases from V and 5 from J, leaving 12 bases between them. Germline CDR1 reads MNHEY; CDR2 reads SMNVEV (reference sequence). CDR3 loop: CASSLTVAGTGELFF. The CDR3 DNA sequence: TGTGCCAGCAGTTTAACGGTAGCAGGGACCGGGGAGCTGTTTTTT.

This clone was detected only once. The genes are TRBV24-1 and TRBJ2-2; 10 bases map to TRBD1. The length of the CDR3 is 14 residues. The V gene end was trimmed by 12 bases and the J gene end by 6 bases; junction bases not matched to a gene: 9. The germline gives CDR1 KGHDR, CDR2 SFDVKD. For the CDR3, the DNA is TGTGCCGCTAGACAGGGGGCTTTATCCGGGGAGCTGTTTTTT. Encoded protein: CAARQGALSGELFF.

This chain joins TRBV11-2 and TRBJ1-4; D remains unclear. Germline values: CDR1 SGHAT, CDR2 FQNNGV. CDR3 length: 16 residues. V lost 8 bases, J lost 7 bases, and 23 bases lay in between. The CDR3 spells CASANRPGDGVEKLFF. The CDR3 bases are TGTGCCAGCGCCAACCGCCCCGGGGATGGAGTTGAAAAACTGTTTTTT.